This T cell receptor (beta chain) comes out of a study of response to subunit inactivated influenza vaccine. Overall study findings and caveats: Authors suggested each seasonal flu vaccination may recruit only limited numbers of new T cells.

The length of the CDR3 is 14 residues. The V gene's germline CDR1 is SSHAT and CDR2 FNYEAQ (reference sequence). The table lists this clonotype with many counts. Its antigen is not identified. The junction departs from germline at one end; a sequencing error may be responsible. One entry per CDR3 protein results from TCRdb running MiXCR on the RT-PCR reads. The repertoire consists of a few hundred thousand distinct CDR3 sequences, with 6% to 9% occurring once and the leading ten covering around 13%. This specimen consisted of PBMCs from blood, obtained roughly 24 months after vaccination. This receptor was obtained from a man between 45 and 75 years old who received an inactivated influenza vaccine. The rearrangement joins TRBV7-7 to TRBJ2-5, with D perhaps TRBD1 or TRBD2 (5 bases each). This CDR3 reads CASSLLGTGQTQYF. The CDR3 region has the DNA TGTGCTAGCAGCTTACTTGGGACGGGACAGACCCAGTACTTC.